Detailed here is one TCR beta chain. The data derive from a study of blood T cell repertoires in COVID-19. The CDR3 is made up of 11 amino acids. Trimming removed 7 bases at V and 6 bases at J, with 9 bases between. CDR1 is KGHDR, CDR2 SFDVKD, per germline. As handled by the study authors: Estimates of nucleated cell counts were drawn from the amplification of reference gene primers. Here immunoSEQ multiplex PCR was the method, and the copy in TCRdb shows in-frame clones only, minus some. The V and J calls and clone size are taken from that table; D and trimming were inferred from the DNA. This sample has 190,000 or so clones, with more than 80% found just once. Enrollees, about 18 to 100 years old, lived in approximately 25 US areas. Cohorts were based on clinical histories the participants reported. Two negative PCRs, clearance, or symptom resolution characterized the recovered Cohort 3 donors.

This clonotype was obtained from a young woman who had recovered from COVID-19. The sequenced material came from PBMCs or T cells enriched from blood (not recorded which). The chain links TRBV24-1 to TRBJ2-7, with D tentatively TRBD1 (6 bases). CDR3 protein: CATSQDSEQYF. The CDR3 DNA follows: TGTGCCACCAGCCAGGACAGCGAGCAGTACTTC.